The clone carrying this T cell receptor (beta chain) has a handful of counts. What it binds is not known. A single record per CDR3 protein comes from TCRdb applying MiXCR to the reads. The sample records hundreds of thousands of distinct CDR3 sequences, 30% to 40% being singletons. The data stem from a study of T cell repertoires in cytomegalovirus infection. For the study at large: CMV infection plus the matching HLA type was flagged by public TCR beta signatures.

Study-wide results and limits: Predominance within the ex vivo response was attributable to HLA-C-restricted CMV-specific TCR beta clonotypes.

The germline CDR1 and CDR2 sequences are SEHNR and FQNEAQ (reference sequence). The germline V and J ends were trimmed by 1 base and 3 bases, with 10 bases remaining between them. The CDR3 runs 14 residues. The chain couples TRBV7-9 to TRBJ2-7, with no clear D. The sequence was obtained from a human donor in good health (CMV status not recorded). Some clones in this sample may be carry-over from other donors' samples. Sequenced material: cultured PBMCs, taken from culture after CMV antigen stimulation. CDR3 DNA sequence: TGTGCCAGCAGCTTAGTTGGCACCATCTACGAGCAGTACTTC. Amino acids: CASSLVGTIYEQYF.